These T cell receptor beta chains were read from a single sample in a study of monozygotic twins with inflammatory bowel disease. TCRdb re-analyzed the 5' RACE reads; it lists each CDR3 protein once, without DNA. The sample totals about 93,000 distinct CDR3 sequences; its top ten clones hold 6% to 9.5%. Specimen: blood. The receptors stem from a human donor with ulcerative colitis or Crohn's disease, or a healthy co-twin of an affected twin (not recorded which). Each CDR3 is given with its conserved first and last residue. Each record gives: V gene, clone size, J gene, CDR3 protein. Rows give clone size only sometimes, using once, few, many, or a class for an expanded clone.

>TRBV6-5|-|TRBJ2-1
CASSPSYNEQFF
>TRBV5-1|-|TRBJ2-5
CASSQGQVETQYF
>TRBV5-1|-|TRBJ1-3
CASSLSGNSGNTIYF
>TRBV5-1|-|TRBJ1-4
CASSLQGKTNEKLFF
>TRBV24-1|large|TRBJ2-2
CATAPGHNTGELFF
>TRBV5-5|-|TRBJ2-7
CASSWTGTSLSYEQYF
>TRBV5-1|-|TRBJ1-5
CASSLSGVPNQPQHF
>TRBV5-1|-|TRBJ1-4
CASSLMGADEKLFF
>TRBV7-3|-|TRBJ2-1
CASGDGNEQFF
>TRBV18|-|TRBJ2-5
CASTKGRGPPYQETQYF
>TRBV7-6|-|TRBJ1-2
CASSLAAEGYGYTF
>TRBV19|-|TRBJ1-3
CASSREDADDTIYF
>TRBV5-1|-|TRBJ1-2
CASSLRQGGTLNGYTF
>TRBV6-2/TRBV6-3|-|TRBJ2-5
CASSLQGAVRETQYF
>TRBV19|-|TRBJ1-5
CASSIFGGDFNQPQHF
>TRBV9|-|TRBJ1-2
CASSLLTGTGMDGYTF
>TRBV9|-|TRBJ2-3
CASSVMAGTDTQYF
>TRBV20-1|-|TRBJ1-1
CSATTGPLAFF
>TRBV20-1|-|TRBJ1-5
CSLWTEYSNQPQHF
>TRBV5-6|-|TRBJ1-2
CASSLGQGTYGYTF
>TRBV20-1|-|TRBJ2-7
CSARDVGTYEQYF
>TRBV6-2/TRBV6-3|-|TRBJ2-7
CASTSQGEQYF
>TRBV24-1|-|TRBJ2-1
CATSGGRHTEQFF
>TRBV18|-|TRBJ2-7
CASSLGTGGLTYF
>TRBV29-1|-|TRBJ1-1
CSVVTGGLNTEAFF
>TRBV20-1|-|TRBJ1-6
CSAQQNNSPLHF
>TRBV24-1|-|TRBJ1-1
CATGSTYGIPWGTEAFF
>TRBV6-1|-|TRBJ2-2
CASSEISGLPTGELFF
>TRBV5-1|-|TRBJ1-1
CASSPGDRNTEAFF
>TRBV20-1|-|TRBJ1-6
CSARGGEKEDNSPLHF
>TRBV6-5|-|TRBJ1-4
CASSYSGTREAGLFF
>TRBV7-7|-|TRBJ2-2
CASSPRMTGGNTGELFF
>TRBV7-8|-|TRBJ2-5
CASSLDRRTADQETQYF
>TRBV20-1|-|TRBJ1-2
CSAPRQGYGYTF
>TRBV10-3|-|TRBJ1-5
CAIGRQGNQPQHF
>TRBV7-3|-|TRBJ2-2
CASSHKGHDLTGELFF
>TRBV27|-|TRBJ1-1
CASGTALNTEAFF
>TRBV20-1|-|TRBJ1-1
CSARRYHTEAFF
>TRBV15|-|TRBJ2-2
CATSRDVEGELFF
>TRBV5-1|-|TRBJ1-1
CASSLVSAVWGTEAFF
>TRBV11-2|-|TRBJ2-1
CASSLSRIAGGEQFF
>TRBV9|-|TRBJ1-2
CASNTGNYGYTF